These 10 T cell receptor beta chains share one sample of origin, sequenced in a study of control samples from healthy donors and cancer patients. TCRdb's table, derived via immunoSEQ multiplex PCR, lists solely in-frame clones and lacks some. The sample shows some 76,000 clones, about nine tenths of them seen only once. The sample comprised PBMCs. Receptors originate from a man between 60 and 75 years old with lung cancer.

The V gene is TRBV5-1, the J gene TRBJ2-3, with 9 nucleotides matching TRBD1. Germline lookup yields CDR1 SGHRS and CDR2 YFSETQ. This CDR3 spans 15 amino acids. The ends lost 3 bases at V and 2 bases at J; junction bases unmatched: 4. CDR3 loop: CASSSRDRVTDTQYF. The CDR3 nucleotides read TGCGCCAGCAGCTCGCGGGACAGGGTCACAGATACGCAGTATTTT.

The rearrangement uses TRBV5-1 and TRBJ1-1, with 8 bases that match TRBD1. CDR1 and CDR2 (germline): SGHRS, YFSETQ. This CDR3 has 14 amino acids. Trimming at V came to 4 bases and at J to 6 bases, leaving 8 bases not matched to a gene. The CDR3 region is CASSDGQGSAEAFF. The CDR3 nucleotides read TGCGCCAGCAGCGACGGACAGGGATCGGCTGAAGCTTTCTTT.

The CDR3 DNA sequence: TGTGCCAGCAGCCACGACAGGGGAGAGACCCAGTACTTC. Amino acids: CASSHDRGETQYF. The genes are TRBV7-2 and TRBJ2-5; 8 nucleotides match TRBD1. The CDR3 runs 13 residues. Germline CDR1 reads SGHTA; CDR2 reads FQGNSA. J lost 4 bases, V lost 5 bases, and 3 bases had no gene match.

The CDR3 here is CASSLARGNSPLHF. In nucleotides, the CDR3 is TGTGCCAGCAGCTTGGCGCGAGGGAACTCACCCCTCCACTTT. The chain uses TRBV5-5 and TRBJ1-6, with unresolved D. Between the trimmed V and J ends, which lost 0 bases and 10 bases, there was a span of 11 bases. The CDR3 is made up of 14 amino acids. Germline assignment: CDR1 SGHKS and CDR2 YYEKEE (reference sequence).

This clone has only one observation. The CDR3 bases are TGTGCCAGCGGCCTTCCAGGGTTCACTGAAGCTTTCTTT. It yields the protein CASGLPGFTEAFF. This chain joins TRBV7-9 and TRBJ1-1; possibly TRBD1 for D (5 bases). This CDR3 has 13 residues. V shed 8 bases and J shed 4 bases, with 14 bases lying between them. Germline V gene lookup returns CDR1 SEHNR and CDR2 FQNEAQ (reference sequence).

V gene TRBV7-2 combines with J gene TRBJ2-3; 10 bases fit TRBD1. V lost 6 bases, J lost 2 bases, and 11 bases stayed unmatched. Germline assignment: CDR1 SGHTA and CDR2 FQGNSA. The CDR3 has 17 residues. The CDR3 loop is CASSRPRTGGPTDTQYF. The CDR3 region has the DNA TGTGCCAGCAGTAGGCCACGGACAGGGGGACCCACAGATACGCAGTATTTT.

The CDR3 DNA reads as TGTGCCAGCAGCTTACAACTCAGCACAGATACGCAGTATTTT. Its protein product is CASSLQLSTDTQYF. The chain combines TRBV7-3 with TRBJ2-3, with unresolved D. The CDR3 is made up of 14 amino acids. V was shortened by 2 bases and J by 0 bases, with 6 bases between the two germline ends. CDR1 is SGHTA and CDR2 is FQGTGA in the germline V gene.

The chain joins TRBV7-2 to TRBJ2-5; D not certain. The CDR3 is 12 residues long. V was clipped by 2 bases and J by 4 bases, with 5 bases between them. Looked up from germline, CDR1 is SGHTA and CDR2 is FQGNSA. The CDR3 coding sequence is TGTGCCAGCAGCTTACTTGGAGAGACCCAGTACTTC. It codes for CASSLLGETQYF.

The chain links TRBV25-1 to TRBJ1-3, with a tentative D call TRBD1 (5 bases). The CDR3 loop spans 15 amino acids. CDR1 and CDR2 from the germline V gene are MGHDK and SYGVNS. Between the trimmed V and J ends, which lost 3 bases and 2 bases, there was a span of 11 bases. CDR3 bases: TGTGCCAGCAGTGATACAGGCCTGGCTGGAAACACCATATATTTT. Its translation is CASSDTGLAGNTIYF.

V is TRBV6-5 and J is TRBJ1-2; no definite D call. The CDR3 has 13 residues. Between the trimmed V and J ends, which lost 2 bases and 7 bases, there was a span of 11 bases. CDR1 is MNHEY and CDR2 is SVGAGI in the germline V gene. Here the CDR3 DNA reads TGTGCCAGCAGTTACCGTGGGGATTCTGGCTACACCTTC. Translating gives CASSYRGDSGYTF.